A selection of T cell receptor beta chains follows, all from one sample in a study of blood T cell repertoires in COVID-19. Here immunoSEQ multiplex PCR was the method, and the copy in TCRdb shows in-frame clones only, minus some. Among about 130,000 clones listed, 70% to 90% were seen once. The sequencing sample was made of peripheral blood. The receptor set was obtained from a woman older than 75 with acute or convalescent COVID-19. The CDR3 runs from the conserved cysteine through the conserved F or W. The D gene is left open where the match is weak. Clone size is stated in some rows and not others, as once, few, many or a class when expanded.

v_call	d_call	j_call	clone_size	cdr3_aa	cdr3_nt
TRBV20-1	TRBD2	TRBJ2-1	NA	CSASVGLVYNEQFF	TGCAGTGCTAGTGTGGGACTAGTATATAATGAGCAGTTCTTC
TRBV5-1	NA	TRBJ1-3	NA	CASSLAGGSGNTIYF	TGCGCCAGCAGCTTGGCGGGGGGGTCTGGAAACACCATATATTTT
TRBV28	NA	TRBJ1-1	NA	CASKEYWGLNTEAFF	TGTGCCAGCAAGGAGTATTGGGGCCTAAACACTGAAGCTTTCTTT
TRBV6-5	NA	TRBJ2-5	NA	CASTRERAETQYF	TGTGCCAGCACTCGGGAGAGGGCGGAGACCCAGTACTTC
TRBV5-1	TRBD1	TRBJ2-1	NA	CASSLGTGTGPNEQFF	TGCGCCAGCAGCTTGGGGACCGGGACAGGGCCCAATGAGCAGTTCTTC
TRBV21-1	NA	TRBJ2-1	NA	CASSKGSTSGTYNEQFF	TGTGCCAGCAGCAAAGGGTCGACTAGCGGGACCTACAATGAGCAGTTCTTC
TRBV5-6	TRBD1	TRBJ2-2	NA	CASSLSMGTGTGELFF	TGTGCCAGCAGCTTGTCAATGGGGACAGGGACCGGGGAGCTGTTTTTT
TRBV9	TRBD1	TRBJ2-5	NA	CASPSYRDRQETQYF	TGTGCCAGCCCGTCCTACCGGGACAGACAAGAGACCCAGTACTTC
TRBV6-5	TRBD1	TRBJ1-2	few	CASSYGGTGGGYTF	TGTGCCAGCAGTTACGGAGGGACAGGGGGTGGCTACACCTTC
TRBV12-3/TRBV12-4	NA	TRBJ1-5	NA	CASSYREGQPQHF	TGTGCCAGCAGTTACCGGGAAGGGCAGCCCCAGCATTTT
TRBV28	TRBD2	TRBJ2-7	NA	CASRRTSRSSYEQYF	TGTGCCAGCAGACGGACTAGCCGGAGCTCCTACGAGCAGTACTTC
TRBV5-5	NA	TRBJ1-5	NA	CASSLRLQDQPQHF	TGTGCCAGCAGCTTACGGTTGCAGGATCAGCCCCAGCATTTT
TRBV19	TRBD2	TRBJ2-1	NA	CASSLFSGASGSHSYNEQFF	TGTGCCAGTAGTCTCTTTTCGGGTGCTAGCGGGAGCCACTCCTACAATGAGCAGTTCTTC
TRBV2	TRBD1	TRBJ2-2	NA	CASSDPRTGPNTGELFF	TGTGCCAGCAGTGACCCCAGGACAGGACCGAACACCGGGGAGCTGTTTTTT
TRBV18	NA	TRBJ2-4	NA	CASSPLAGTKNIQYF	TGTGCCAGCTCACCGCTTGCGGGGACCAAAAACATTCAGTACTTC
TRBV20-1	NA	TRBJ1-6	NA	CSASQGGSYNSPLHF	TGCAGTGCTAGTCAAGGGGGCTCCTATAATTCACCCCTCCACTTT
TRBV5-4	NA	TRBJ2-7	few	CASSHGGQNSYEQYF	TGTGCCAGCAGCCATGGGGGACAAAACTCCTACGAGCAGTACTTC
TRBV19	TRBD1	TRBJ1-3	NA	CASRTTGMGGNTIYF	TGTGCCAGTAGGACGACAGGGATGGGAGGAAACACCATATATTTT
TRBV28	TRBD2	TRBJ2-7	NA	CASRRPGGAYEQYF	TGTGCCAGCAGACGCCCGGGAGGGGCCTACGAGCAGTACTTC
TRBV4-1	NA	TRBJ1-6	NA	CASSQVMQAGNSPLHF	TGCGCCAGCAGCCAAGTGATGCAGGCCGGCAATTCACCCCTCCACTTT
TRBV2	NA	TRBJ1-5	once	CASSQSGVGQPQHF	TGTGCCAGCAGTCAGTCGGGGGTTGGTCAGCCCCAGCATTTT
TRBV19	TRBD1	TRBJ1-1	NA	CASSKGALGNTEAFF	TGTGCCAGTAGTAAGGGGGCGCTTGGAAACACTGAAGCTTTCTTT
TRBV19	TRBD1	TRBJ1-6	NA	CASSSTPLGTDNSPLHF	TGTGCCAGTAGTTCAACCCCCCTCGGGACAGATAATTCACCCCTCCACTTT
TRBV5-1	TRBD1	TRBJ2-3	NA	CASSLAGGGTDTQYF	TGCGCCAGCAGCTTGGCAGGGGGTGGCACAGATACGCAGTATTTT
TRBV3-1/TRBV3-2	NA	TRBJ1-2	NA	CASSQGAGSGYGYTF	TGTGCCAGCAGCCAGGGTGCAGGGTCTGGCTATGGCTACACCTTC
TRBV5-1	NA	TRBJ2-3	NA	CASSLAGDTDTQYF	TGCGCCAGCAGCTTGGCTGGAGACACAGATACGCAGTATTTT
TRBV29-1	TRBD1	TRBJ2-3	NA	CSVGQGQTDTQYF	TGCAGCGTTGGACAGGGGCAAACAGATACGCAGTATTTT
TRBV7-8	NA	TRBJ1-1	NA	CASSPEQVNTEAFF	TGTGCCAGCAGCCCGGAACAGGTTAACACTGAAGCTTTCTTT
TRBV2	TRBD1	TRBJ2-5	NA	CASSRDSGRQETQYF	TGTGCCAGCAGCCGGGACAGCGGCCGGCAAGAGACCCAGTACTTC
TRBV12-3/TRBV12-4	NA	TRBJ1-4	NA	CASSLGGNEKLFF	TGTGCCAGCAGTTTGGGGGGAAATGAAAAACTGTTTTTT
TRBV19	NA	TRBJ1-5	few	CASSMGGANQPQHF	TGTGCCAGTAGTATGGGTGGGGCCAATCAGCCCCAGCATTTT
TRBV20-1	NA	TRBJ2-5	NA	CSAKVGGTQYF	TGCAGTGCTAAGGTTGGCGGGACCCAGTACTTC
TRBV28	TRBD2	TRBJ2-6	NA	CASSQTSGSTGANVLTF	TGTGCCAGCAGCCAGACTAGCGGGAGTACTGGGGCCAACGTCCTGACTTTC
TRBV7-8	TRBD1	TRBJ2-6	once	CASSLAGQGALGANVLTF	TGTGCCAGCAGCTTAGCGGGACAGGGGGCGCTTGGGGCCAACGTCCTGACTTTC
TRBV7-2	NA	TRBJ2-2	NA	CASSLASGNTGELFF	TGTGCCAGCAGCTTAGCTAGCGGAAACACCGGGGAGCTGTTTTTT
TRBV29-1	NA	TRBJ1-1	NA	CSARRGRAEAFF	TGCAGCGCCAGGAGGGGGAGGGCTGAAGCTTTCTTT
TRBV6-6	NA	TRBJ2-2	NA	CATRDSGVTGELFF	TGTGCCACCAGAGATTCAGGGGTTACCGGGGAGCTGTTTTTT
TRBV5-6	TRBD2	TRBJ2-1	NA	CASSLLTSGKVSYNEQFF	TGTGCCAGCAGCTTGCTGACTAGCGGGAAGGTCTCCTACAATGAGCAGTTCTTC
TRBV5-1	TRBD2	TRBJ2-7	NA	CASSNGLAQIVSEQYF	TGCGCCAGCAGCAACGGACTAGCCCAAATAGTCAGCGAGCAGTACTTC